The T cell receptor beta chain described here comes from a study of metastatic and nonmetastatic thyroid tumors. TCRdb re-analyzed the PCR reads through MiXCR. The sample lists fewer than 15,000 clones, roughly a quarter seen once, with 15% to 20% in the top ten. The table lists this clone with many counts. CDR3 size: 18 residues. The trim removed 2 bases at V and 5 bases at J, leaving 13 bases unmatched. Per the germline V gene, CDR1 is MNHNY and CDR2 is SVGAGI (reference sequence). Among the patients, none had received any treatment before thyroid surgery. This TCR was recovered from a female donor with papillary thyroid cancer or a benign thyroid nodule (not recorded which). Some clones in this sample may be carry-over from other donors' samples. The V gene is TRBV6-6, the J gene TRBJ1-1, with 11 bases identical to TRBD1. Sequenced material: tumor tissue. The CDR3 DNA is TGTGCCAGCAGTTACCGGACAGGGGGCATTGAGGAAAGTACTGAAGCTTTCTTT. Protein: CASSYRTGGIEESTEAFF.